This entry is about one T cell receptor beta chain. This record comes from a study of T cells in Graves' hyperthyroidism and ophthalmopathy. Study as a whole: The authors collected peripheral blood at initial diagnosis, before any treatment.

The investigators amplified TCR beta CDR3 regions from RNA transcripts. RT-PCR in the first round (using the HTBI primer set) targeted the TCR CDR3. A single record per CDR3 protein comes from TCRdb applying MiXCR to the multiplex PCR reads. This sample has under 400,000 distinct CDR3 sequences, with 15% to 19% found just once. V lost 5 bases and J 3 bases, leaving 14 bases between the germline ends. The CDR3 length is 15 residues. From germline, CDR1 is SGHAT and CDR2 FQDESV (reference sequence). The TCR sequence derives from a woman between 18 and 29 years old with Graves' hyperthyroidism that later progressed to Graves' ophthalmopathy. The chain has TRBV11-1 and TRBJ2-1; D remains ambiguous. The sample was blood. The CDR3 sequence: CASSLRRGNYNEQFF. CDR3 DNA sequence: TGTGCCAGCAGCCTCCGCCGAGGAAACTACAATGAGCAGTTCTTC.